Sequencing of this T cell receptor beta chain was carried out in a study of blood T cell repertoires in COVID-19 (dated by TCRdb to 2019 to 2021). Notes on the research overall: Samples from collaborators originated in the United States, Italy and Spain and spanned both the acute and convalescent phases of COVID-19. The repertoires were released in a freely available public database intended as a resource for research on the immune response to SARS-CoV-2. The sample metadata nearly always contained a de-identified subject ID, COVID-19 status, age in years and sex. The material from the prospective study consisted of cDNA or gDNA derived from T cells, B-cell-depleted T cells, or PBMCs. Where available, HLA class I and class II types were obtained from metadata supplied by the sample provider rather than from assay-based typing. The dataset comprised deeply sampled blood TCRbeta repertoires from subjects exposed to, actively infected with, or recovered from COVID-19. Samples were obtained from the ongoing ImmuneRACE study (first 160 participants) and from 1,200 or so subjects provided by 6 global collaborators. Here is what the overall study found, with its caveats: Clinical and demographic metadata were provided uncurated, with the amount varying by source and participant.

TCRbeta CDR3 regions were amplified from genomic DNA using the immunoSEQ Assay, a bias-controlled multiplex PCR. In the source study's methods: Within the assay, amplification of reference gene primers was used to estimate how many nucleated cells each sample contained. To quantify the absolute abundance of each unique TCRbeta CDR3 rearrangement, sequence reads were collapsed and filtered. For each sample, productive Simpson clonality was calculated as the square root of Simpson's diversity index over productive rearrangements. TCRdb took this table from immuneACCESS and kept in-frame rearrangements with V and J called. Such tables lack part of the clones; where checked against another copy, unresolved V genes explain under half of the gap, and the rest is unexplained. V, J and clone size are taken as reported in that table, and D and trimming were inferred from the DNA itself. This sample gives approximately 180,000 clones in total; 80% to 90% of them show up just once. Of the sample, around 9.9% falls within the top ten clones.

The collaborating institutions used their own protocols to collect whole blood in K2EDTA tubes. For TCRbeta analysis, collaborators shipped samples as frozen whole blood, isolated PBMCs, or DNA extracted from either of those sample types. A word on this clone: Its antigen target is currently unknown. Within one base of it there is no much larger clone, and no base qualities were kept.

The germline V gene supplies CDR1 MGHRA and CDR2 YSYEKL. Counted from cysteine to phenylalanine, this CDR3 has 19 amino acids. Only CDR3 DNA remains: 57 bases, in frame from the first base. V and J are truncated by 0 bases and 0 bases respectively, leaving an intervening sequence of 15 bases. The clonotype comes from a human donor with active or convalescent COVID-19. The donor label of this sample is uncertain. The rearrangement joined TRBV4-1 to TRBJ2-6; tentative D gene TRBD1, with 5 bases matching. Material: peripheral blood. The nucleotide sequence reads as follows: TGCGCCAGCAGCCAAGAGGACCCAGGGCTCAGCTCTGGGGCCAACGTCCTGACTTTC. Its translation is CASSQEDPGLSSGANVLTF.